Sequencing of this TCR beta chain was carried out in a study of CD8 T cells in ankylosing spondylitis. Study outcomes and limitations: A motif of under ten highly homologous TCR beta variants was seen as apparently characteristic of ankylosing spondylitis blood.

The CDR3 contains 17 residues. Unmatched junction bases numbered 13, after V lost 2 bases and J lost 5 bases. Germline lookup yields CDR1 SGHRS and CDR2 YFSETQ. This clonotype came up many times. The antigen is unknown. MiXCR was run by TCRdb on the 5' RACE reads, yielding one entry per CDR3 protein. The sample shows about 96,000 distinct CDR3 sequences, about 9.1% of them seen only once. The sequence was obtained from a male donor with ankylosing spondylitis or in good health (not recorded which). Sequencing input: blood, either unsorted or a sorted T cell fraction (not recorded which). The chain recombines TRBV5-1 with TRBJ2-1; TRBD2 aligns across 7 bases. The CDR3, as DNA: TGCGCCAGCAGCTTTCGTGAATTCGCGGGGGAGGACAATGAGCAGTTCTTC. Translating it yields CASSFREFAGEDNEQFF.